Following are 6 T cell receptor beta chains from one sample sequenced in a study of CD8 T cells in ankylosing spondylitis. Overall study findings and caveats: A TCR beta motif made of several highly homologous variants seemed typical of ankylosing spondylitis blood.

Using its own MiXCR run on the 5' RACE reads, TCRdb lists one record per CDR3 protein. Of about 220,000 distinct CDR3 sequences listed, 7.3% were seen once; the top ten hold 13% to 15%. What these receptors recognize is not known. Sequencing used blood, either unsorted or a sorted T cell fraction (not recorded which). Receptors were obtained from a male donor with ankylosing spondylitis.

Many counts were recorded for this clonotype. J is TRBJ2-7 and V is TRBV20-1, with TRBD2 identical over 10 bases. The junction had 4 bases not matched to a gene; V was cut back by 1 base and J by 7 bases. This CDR3 comprises 13 residues. Germline values: CDR1 DFQATT, CDR2 SNEGSKA (reference sequence). The CDR3 protein is CSARVSGRAEQYF. In nucleotides, the CDR3 is TGCAGTGCTAGAGTCAGCGGGAGGGCGGAGCAGTACTTC.

The V gene is TRBV7-9, the J gene TRBJ2-1, with 7 bases lining up with TRBD2. Germline V gene sequence: CDR1 SEHNR, CDR2 FQNEAQ (reference sequence). Trimming took 4 bases from V and 6 from J; bases not matched to a gene: 12. The CDR3 has 16 residues. This CDR3 is CASSSGGGFRVNEQFF. CDR3 coding DNA: TGTGCCAGCAGCTCTGGGGGGGGATTTCGAGTCAATGAGCAGTTCTTC.

This clonotype has ten or more counts. This rearrangement joins TRBV20-1 to TRBJ1-2, with D maybe TRBD1 (6 bases). The germline CDR1 and CDR2 sequences are DFQATT and SNEGSKA (reference sequence). Deletions cut 6 bases from V and 4 bases from J, with 12 bases between. The CDR3 totals 12 residues. The CDR3 nucleotides are TGCAGTGCGACCCAGGGGTTCTATGGCTACACCTTC. Amino acid sequence: CSATQGFYGYTF.

The rearrangement links TRBV6-1 to TRBJ1-1; 8 bases fit TRBD1. The CDR3 sequence is 14 residues long. In germline, CDR1 is MNHNS, CDR2 SASEGT. Trimming cost V 6 bases and J 1 base; bases outside gene matches: 4. CDR3 amino acids: CASRHRGRNTEAFF. In nucleotides, the CDR3 is TGTGCCAGCAGGCACAGGGGGAGGAACACTGAAGCTTTCTTT.

This clonotype turned up a few times. V gene TRBV6-2 or TRBV6-3 combines with J gene TRBJ1-2, with 7 bases fitting TRBD1. Germline CDR1 reads MNHEY; CDR2 reads SVGEGT. This CDR3 has 14 amino acids. Trimming at V came to 2 bases and at J to 1 base, leaving 1 base not matched to a gene. The DNA for the CDR3 is TGTGCCAGCAGTTACGACAGGGATAACTATGGCTACACCTTC. Protein product: CASSYDRDNYGYTF.

This clonotype was recorded at least ten times. V and J are TRBV5-1 and TRBJ2-2; D unclear. CDR1 is SGHRS, CDR2 YFSETQ, per germline. The CDR3 sequence is 16 residues long. V dropped 8 bases and J dropped 2 bases, with 19 bases sitting between them. Here the CDR3 DNA reads TGCGCCAGTGCCATTGACATGGTTCAAAACACCGGGGAGCTGTTTTTT. Translation gives CASAIDMVQNTGELFF.